Included here is one T cell receptor beta chain sequence, with context. This clonotype came up a few times. Its cognate antigen has yet to be identified. No base quality information exists; no much larger clone differs at one position. The germline V gene specifies SQVTM as CDR1 and ANQGSEA as CDR2. For this chain, trimming is 4 bases at the V end and 6 bases at the J end, and the number of junction bases without a gene match is 5. The CDR3 numbers 12 residues from cysteine through phenylalanine. This entry keeps only the CDR3 DNA: 36 bases, framed from base 1. The source of the sample is a study of blood T cells in healthy people across ages (dated by TCRdb to between 2015 and 2016). Regarding the complete study: In model experiments, template switching captured roughly one uniquely barcoded TCR beta cDNA molecule for every two T cells. Age-related changes in TCR beta repertoire diversity were measured in the study by deep sequencing normalized with unique cDNA molecular identifiers. The donors were divided into four age groups: young (average around 16 years), middle-aged (approximately 42), aged (about 60) and long-lived (roughly 86). Donors of different ages were randomly distributed across sequencing lanes to avoid experimental bias. For two donors (one aged 18 to 30 and one aged 80 or older), the study analyzed two additional independent replicas of 1 million unique cDNA reads from the same blood draw.

Donors were 39 systemically healthy Caucasian individuals from Russia aged roughly 6 to 95 years. Ten milliliters of peripheral blood were drawn from each donor into EDTA-treated Vacutainer tubes. Ficoll-Paque density-gradient centrifugation was used to isolate PBMCs, with at least 7 million per sample. Trizol reagent was used to extract total RNA from PBMCs, with at least 5 micrograms per sample. Naive CD45RAhigh/CD27high T cell percentages were measured by flow cytometry on a PBMC aliquot from every donor. Receptor libraries were prepared by 5' RACE. Sequencing was performed on an Illumina HiSeq 2500. A second roughly 6 to 11 cycle PCR used a sample-barcoded 5' primer and a J-beta primer mix. A template-switch 5' adaptor carrying 12 random nucleotides introduced a unique molecular identifier onto each TCR beta cDNA molecule. At least 2.5 million CDR3-containing paired-end reads were obtained from each sample. The Mint cDNA synthesis kit, primed by a TRBC-specific oligonucleotide, was used to synthesize first-strand cDNA from all RNA. All cDNA was treated with uracil-DNA glycosylase and then went through a first 18-cycle PCR with the universal primers M1SS and BC2_uni_R. For the original study's pipeline: Normalization of each sample was performed by random selection of 1 million high-quality reads, each carrying a distinct molecular identifier. Instead of being binned into consensus sequences, reads with shared molecular identifiers were discarded. MiTCR, with a Q25 quality threshold and the strictest error-elimination algorithm, was used for CDR3 identification, clonotype clustering and error correction. Lower-bound total TCR beta diversity was estimated with a nonparametric unseen species model using Euler transformation. Through fastp at Q25 and MiXCR, TCRdb rebuilt clones from the public reads, retaining in-frame beta chains. Entries are consolidated by CDR3 protein sequence, retaining the most common genes and DNA. These V and J calls derive from TCRdb rather than the authors' analysis. Within this sample are roughly 1.4 million distinct CDR3 sequences, with 59% of them counted one time only. The ten largest clonotypes hold over 5.5% of the sample.

Beyond this particular receptor, the publication reports: Total diversity estimates from one million sequenced T cells were considered lower bounds and underestimates. Compared with the aged group, more naive CD4+ T cells, fewer expanded clones and increased TCR diversity were shown by the long-lived group, suggesting age selection. Because the CMV infection status of the donors was unknown, age-related changes in expanded clonotypes may potentially have been confounded. Bulk unsorted PBMC profiling prevented conclusive comparison of naive and antigen-experienced compartments. As age increased, observed TCR beta diversity per million T cells dropped in a roughly linear way, and a significant reduction was already evident by age 40. A strong correlation was found between observed TCR beta diversity and the percentage of naive T cells measured by flow cytometry.

The material sequenced was blood. In this chain, TRBV29-1 is recombined with TRBJ2-7; the junction holds 8 bases that match TRBD1. The sequence derives from a man younger than 35 in good health. The CDR3 has the sequence CSVGGQGGEQYF. In nucleotide form, the sequence is TGCAGCGTTGGAGGACAGGGAGGCGAGCAGTACTTC.